Reported below is one T cell receptor beta chain. There are a few counts of this clonotype. Its specific antigen is unknown. Base qualities are not at hand, and no much larger clone is one base apart. Library construction relied on 5' RACE. The data were produced on an Illumina HiSeq 2500. A second roughly 6 to 12 cycle PCR used a sample-barcoded 5' primer and a J-beta primer mix. A unique molecular identifier was introduced onto each TCR beta cDNA molecule by a template-switch 5' adaptor carrying 12 random nucleotides. Each sample yielded at least 3 million CDR3-containing paired-end reads. First-strand cDNA was synthesized from all RNA with the Mint cDNA synthesis kit, primed by a TRBC-specific oligonucleotide. Following uracil-DNA glycosylase treatment, a first 18-cycle PCR with universal primers M1SS and BC2_uni_R was performed on all cDNA. The study's own analysis went as follows. For normalization, 1 million high-quality reads were randomly selected from each sample, with every read carrying a distinct molecular identifier. Instead of being binned into consensus sequences, reads that shared molecular identifiers were thrown out. CDR3 identification, clonotype clustering and error correction used MiTCR with a Q25 quality threshold and the strictest error-elimination algorithm. A nonparametric unseen species model using Euler transformation provided a lower-bound estimate of total TCR beta diversity. Clones were called with MiXCR by TCRdb after fastp trimmed the public reads at Q25, and only in-frame beta chains were retained. Under each unique CDR3 protein, matching rows form one entry showing the most common genes and DNA. These V and J calls rely on TCRdb rather than the paper's analysis. The sample contains 750,000 to 1,000,000 distinct CDR3 sequences, roughly 29% of them found a single time. Roughly 10% of the sample is held by the ten biggest clonotypes.

Donors were about 36 systemically healthy Caucasian individuals from Russia aged roughly 6 to 90 years. Around 10 milliliters of peripheral blood were drawn from each donor into EDTA-treated Vacutainer tubes. Ficoll-Paque density-gradient centrifugation was used to isolate PBMCs, with at least 6.5 million obtained per sample. Total RNA was extracted from PBMCs with Trizol reagent, with at least 5 micrograms obtained per sample. For every donor, an aliquot of PBMCs went through flow cytometry to measure the percentages of naive CD45RAhigh/CD27high T cells. The sample originates from a study of blood T cells in healthy people across ages (dated by TCRdb to between 2014 and 2016). For the wider study: Template switching captured roughly one uniquely barcoded TCR beta cDNA molecule per two T cells in model experiments. To track age-related changes in TCR beta repertoire diversity, the study relied on deep sequencing normalized with unique cDNA molecular identifiers. Using the same blood draw, the study looked at two additional independent replicas of 1 million unique cDNA reads for two donors, one aged 18 to 30 and the other aged 80 or older. Four age groups were formed from the donors: young (average approximately 15 years), middle-aged (just under 40), aged (about 62) and long-lived (approximately 78).

Results the study describes overall, beyond this receptor: Donor CMV infection status was unknown, potentially confounding age-related changes in expanded clonotypes. There was a strong correlation between observed TCR beta diversity and the percentage of naive T cells measured by flow cytometry. Compared with the aged group, the long-lived group had more naive CD4+ T cells, fewer expanded clones and increased TCR diversity, suggesting age selection. Since profiling was done on bulk unsorted PBMCs, naive and antigen-experienced compartments could not be conclusively compared. Estimates of total diversity based on one million sequenced T cells were regarded as lower bounds and as underestimates. As age increased, observed TCR beta diversity per million T cells dropped in a roughly linear way, and a significant reduction was already evident by age around 41.

The same data also contributed to another study, on T cells of mothers and their children. The other study reports the following: Nine systemically healthy Caucasian individuals, comprising three mothers and their six children, were included as donors. cDNA synthesis consumed the entire amount of extracted RNA, loaded at about 1.5 ug RNA in each 15 ul reaction. Sample barcodes and 2-4 random nucleotides were added via the M1S primer in the second PCR. More than 9 million TCR beta CDR3 reads were obtained from each mother, and some 3 million reads were obtained from each child. Thymic selection shapes the output of TCR recombination in a similar way in related and unrelated pairs, and inherited differences have a minor effect. Normalized repertoire overlap was always slightly but never significantly higher in related than unrelated mother-child pairs. With a sensitivity of around 97 clones per million clonotypes, no persistent microchimeric T cell clones were detected. Deep NGS was used in the study to compare the TCR beta repertoires of mothers and children and to look for features that separate related mother-child pairs from unrelated individuals. On average, the children were roughly 12 +/- 4 years old, while the mothers were approximately 40 +/- 4 years old. After adapter ligation was performed with NEBNext reagents, the libraries were sequenced on an Illumina HiSeq 2000 with 100+100 nt paired-end reads. To prevent cross-contamination, the mother and child libraries were prepared a month apart and were sequenced in separate runs. For each donor, somewhere between 500,000 and 2,000,000 distinct TCR beta clonotypes were identified. Naive TCR beta clonotypes were estimated from low-frequency clonotypes matched to each donor's FACS-determined naive share, without sorting.

The receptor comes from a woman in her thirties or forties in good health. The sequencing input was blood.

The CDR3 amino acid sequence is: CALTAGWSNQPQHF. The DNA sequence reads TGTGCCTTAACAGCAGGCTGGAGCAATCAGCCCCAGCATTTT. The receptor chain draws on TRBV2 and TRBJ1-5; a confident D gene designation cannot be given. Trimming removed 11 bases from V and 1 base from J, leaving 15 bases between the germline ends. CDR1 and CDR2, per the germline V gene, are SNHLY and FYNNEI. Measured from the cysteine to the phenylalanine, the CDR3 is 14 residues long. The read is trimmed to its CDR3 DNA, 42 bases read in frame from base 1.